The 27 T cell receptor beta chains listed next were all sequenced from one sample in a study of blood T cell repertoires in COVID-19. Sequencing used immunoSEQ multiplex PCR; TCRdb keeps in-frame clones, though not all of them. Of about 180,000 clones listed, 70% to 85% are singletons. The sequencing sample was made of peripheral blood. These receptors came from a man older than 75 with COVID-19, enrolled during active disease.

The chain links TRBV27 to TRBJ1-6; D gene ambiguous. The CDR3 consists of 15 residues. Germline values: CDR1 MNHEY, CDR2 SMNVEV (reference sequence). The germline V and J ends were trimmed by 2 bases and 2 bases, with 7 bases remaining between them. The CDR3 bases are TGTGCCAGCAGTTTAAGCGGAACCTATAATTCACCCCTCCACTTT. Its protein product is CASSLSGTYNSPLHF.

The V and J genes are TRBV5-5 and TRBJ2-3, with a weak D call TRBD1 (5 bases). Germline V lookup: CDR1 SGHKS, CDR2 YYEKEE (reference sequence). V was trimmed by 1 base and J by 3 bases, leaving 12 bases between them. This CDR3 is built from 15 residues. DNA of the CDR3: TGTGCCAGCAGCTTGCCCAGGGTGGGGACAGATACGCAGTATTTT. Its translation: CASSLPRVGTDTQYF.

The rearrangement joins TRBV6-5 to TRBJ1-3; D is perhaps TRBD1 (6 bases). V lost 6 bases, J lost 2 bases, and 11 bases lay in between. The CDR3 has 14 residues. Per the germline V gene, CDR1 is MNHEY and CDR2 is SVGAGI. CDR3 region: CASRATGPGNTIYF. The CDR3 DNA reads TGTGCCAGCAGAGCGACAGGCCCTGGAAACACCATATATTTT.

The rearrangement joins TRBV5-8 to TRBJ1-6; D is possibly TRBD1 (6 bases). Trimming took 4 bases from V and 0 from J, leaving 14 bases between them. CDR1 is SGHTS and CDR2 is YDEGEE in the germline V gene. This CDR3 spans 17 amino acids. The CDR3 here is CASSRVRGSSYNSPLHF. The CDR3 DNA follows: TGTGCCAGCAGCCGGGTTAGGGGGAGCTCCTATAATTCACCCCTCCACTTT.

The chain is built from TRBV6-5 and TRBJ2-4; D not resolved. Trimming shortened V by 10 bases and J by 0 bases, and 10 bases separated the two germline ends. CDR1 and CDR2 (germline): MNHEY, SVGAGI. The CDR3 has 13 residues. The CDR3 reads CATTELAKNIQYF. Written as DNA, the CDR3 is TGTGCCACTACAGAGTTAGCCAAAAACATTCAGTACTTC.

This rearrangement joins TRBV18 to TRBJ1-1; 8 bases agree with TRBD1. Per the germline V gene, CDR1 is KGHSH and CDR2 is LQKENI. V was pared by 6 bases and J by 0 bases, with 9 bases of the junction left unmatched. The CDR3 is made up of 16 amino acids. The CDR3 coding sequence is TGTGCCAGCTCCCTTACTCGGACAGGGATGAACACTGAAGCTTTCTTT. Its translation is CASSLTRTGMNTEAFF.

This clone was observed a few times. The chain combines TRBV3-1 (or the pseudogene TRBV3-2) with TRBJ2-1; TRBD1 matches 7 bases. Germline values: CDR1 LGHDT, CDR2 YNNKEL (reference sequence). V lost 4 bases, J lost 5 bases, and 5 bases stayed unmatched. This CDR3 has 14 residues. CDR3 sequence reads: CASSPGQSDNEQFF. The CDR3 DNA reads TGTGCCAGCAGCCCGGGACAGAGTGACAATGAGCAGTTCTTC.

The chain's CDR3 is CASSNGMNTEAFF. The CDR3 nucleotides read TGTGCCAGTAGTAACGGTATGAACACTGAAGCTTTCTTT. This chain joins TRBV19 and TRBJ1-1; D unresolved. Looked up from germline, CDR1 is LNHDA and CDR2 is SQIVND (reference sequence). This CDR3 region has 13 residues. Trimming took 4 bases from V and 0 from J, leaving 6 bases between them.

The chain links TRBV4-3 to TRBJ1-2; D unresolved. This CDR3 contains 16 residues. Germline CDR1 reads LGHNA; CDR2 reads YSLEER. Trimming took 3 bases from V and 0 from J, leaving 14 bases between them. This chain's CDR3 is CASSQGRGQANYGYTF. CDR3 sequence (DNA): TGCGCCAGCAGCCAGGGTCGAGGGCAGGCTAACTATGGCTACACCTTC.

This sequence joins TRBV5-1 and TRBJ1-5, with D possibly matching TRBD1 (6 bases). The CDR3 totals 14 residues. Germline V gene sequence: CDR1 SGHRS, CDR2 YFSETQ. The V end was cut by 0 bases, the J end by 4 bases, with 8 bases between. CDR3 nucleotides: TGCGCCAGCAGCTTGGGGGGGACAAATCAGCCCCAGCATTTT. This translates into CASSLGGTNQPQHF.

The CDR3 nucleotides are TGTGCTAGTGGTTTTAAACAGGGGGGATCAGATACGCAGTATTTT. Its protein is CASGFKQGGSDTQYF. The chain couples TRBV12-5 to TRBJ2-3, with 8 bases identical to TRBD1. This CDR3 region has 15 residues. The germline CDR1 and CDR2 sequences are LGHNT and FRNRAP. Losses at the gene ends were 3 bases for V and 4 bases for J; bases not matched to a gene: 6.

This chain links TRBV19 with TRBJ2-1; 10 positions match TRBD1. This CDR3 spans 15 amino acids. J gave up 5 bases and V 9 bases, and 10 bases lay outside the gene matches. Germline assignment: CDR1 LNHDA and CDR2 SQIVND (reference sequence). CDR3 coding DNA: TGTGCCAGCGACGTCAGGGACAGGGGTAACAATGAGCAGTTCTTC. It encodes CASDVRDRGNNEQFF. The entire variable domain, with the rest obtained from reference TRBV19 and TRBJ2-1, is as follows: DGGITQSPKYLFRKEGQNVTLSCEQNLNHDAMYWYRQDPGQGLRLIYYSQIVNDFQKGDIAEGYSVSREKKESFPLTVTSAQKNPTAFYLCASDVRDRGNNEQFFGPGTRLTVL.

The J gene is TRBJ2-1, the V gene TRBV11-3, with TRBD2 as a possible D gene (5 bases). Germline V gives CDR1 SGHNT, CDR2 YENEEA. This CDR3 spans 14 amino acids. The germline V and J ends were trimmed by 5 bases and 0 bases, with 8 bases remaining between them. The chain's CDR3 is CASSAGGSYNEQFF. As DNA, the CDR3 is TGTGCCAGCAGCGCCGGAGGCTCCTACAATGAGCAGTTCTTC.

The chain's CDR3 is CASSRDISGNTIYF. The CDR3 DNA reads TGTGCCAGCAGTCGGGACATCTCTGGAAACACCATATATTTT. The V and J genes are TRBV7-2 and TRBJ1-3, with D tentatively TRBD1 (6 bases). The CDR3 totals 14 residues. Germline CDR1 is SGHTA and CDR2 is FQGNSA. The V end was cut by 6 bases, the J end by 0 bases, with 9 bases between.

The rearrangement joins TRBV5-1 to TRBJ2-7; 8 nucleotides line up with TRBD2. There are 14 residues in the CDR3. V trimming: 4 bases; J trimming: 2 bases; junction bases outside the gene matches: 5. Germline V gene sequence: CDR1 SGHRS, CDR2 YFSETQ. The CDR3 loop is CASSTGLAPYEQYF. The CDR3 region has the DNA TGCGCCAGCAGCACAGGACTAGCCCCCTACGAGCAGTACTTC.

The chain employs TRBV18 and TRBJ1-4; D not resolved. There are 13 residues in the CDR3. V was clipped by 3 bases and J by 8 bases, with 10 bases between them. CDR1 is KGHSH and CDR2 is LQKENI in the germline V gene. The CDR3 DNA reads TGTGCCAGCTCACCTTTTACCAGGGAAAAACTGTTTTTT. Amino acids: CASSPFTREKLFF.

The CDR3 nucleotides read TGTGCCAGTAGTTTGGACAGCAATAGCAATCAGCCCCAGCATTTT. Translating gives CASSLDSNSNQPQHF. The chain is built from TRBV19 and TRBJ1-5; the D gene is possibly TRBD1 (6 bases). CDR1 and CDR2 (germline): LNHDA, SQIVND (reference sequence). The V gene lost 5 bases and the J gene lost 0 bases, with 11 bases spanning the gap. There are 15 residues in the CDR3.

The V gene is TRBV7-2, the J gene TRBJ1-3; 11 bases are a match to TRBD1. CDR1 and CDR2 (germline): SGHTA, FQGNSA. This CDR3 spans 16 amino acids. The V and J ends lost 5 bases and 3 bases, in that order; junction bases with no gene match: 6. CDR3 coding DNA: TGTGCCAGCAGCCCGGACAGGGGGCTGGTTGGAAACACCATATATTTT. Its protein product is CASSPDRGLVGNTIYF.

This rearrangement joins TRBV3-1 (or the pseudogene TRBV3-2) to TRBJ1-2; D remains unclear. Germline-derived CDR1 and CDR2 are LGHDT and YNNKEL (reference sequence). There are 13 residues in the CDR3. V lost 1 base and J lost 5, with 8 bases in between. The CDR3 coding sequence is TGTGCCAGCAGCCAAGTTCGTCGGTATGGCTACACCTTC. Its translation is CASSQVRRYGYTF.

The chain combines TRBV24-1 with TRBJ1-5; the match to TRBD1 covers 9 bases. V dropped 2 bases and J dropped 5; count of bases not matched to a gene: 3. CDR3 length equals 15 residues. Germline lookup yields CDR1 KGHDR and CDR2 SFDVKD. This chain's CDR3 is CATSDSGQGHQPQHF. CDR3 in DNA: TGTGCCACCAGTGATTCGGGACAGGGCCATCAGCCCCAGCATTTT.

J is TRBJ1-2 and V is TRBV5-1; 8 bases align to TRBD1. CDR1 SGHRS and CDR2 YFSETQ come from the germline V gene. The CDR3 sequence is 15 residues long. J was trimmed by 3 bases and V by 3 bases; bases with no gene match: 7. The CDR3 coding sequence is TGCGCCAGCAGCTACACCCCGGGACAGGACTATGGCTACACCTTC. It codes for CASSYTPGQDYGYTF.

The genes are TRBV27 and TRBJ1-2; 8 bases line up with TRBD1. The J segment lost 4 bases and the V segment lost 5 bases, leaving 3 bases of the junction unmatched. Per the germline V gene, CDR1 is MNHEY and CDR2 is SMNVEV (reference sequence). The CDR3 is 13 residues long. CDR3 protein: CASSEQGGYGYTF. CDR3 in DNA: TGTGCCAGCAGTGAACAGGGGGGCTATGGCTACACCTTC.

The V gene is TRBV18, the J gene TRBJ1-1, with TRBD1 as a possible D gene (5 bases). From germline, CDR1 is KGHSH and CDR2 LQKENI. Trimming stripped 6 bases from V and 1 base from J, with 12 bases between. This CDR3 comprises 14 residues. The CDR3 DNA reads as TGTGCCAGCTCCAGCGGGGGTGGGAACACTGAAGCTTTCTTT. Translation gives CASSSGGGNTEAFF.

The chain combines TRBV7-2 with TRBJ2-5, with 9 bases lining up with TRBD1. Germline V gene lookup returns CDR1 SGHTA and CDR2 FQGNSA. This CDR3 has 14 amino acids. After removal of 6 bases from V and 2 bases from J, the junction contained 4 bases not matched to a gene. CDR3 protein: CASRRTGAQETQYF. CDR3 bases: TGTGCCAGCAGAAGGACAGGGGCGCAAGAGACCCAGTACTTC.

The chain employs TRBV6-5 and TRBJ2-1, with TRBD2 identical over 7 bases. The length of the CDR3 is 11 residues. Unmatched junction bases numbered 3, after V lost 6 bases and J lost 10 bases. Germline CDR1 MNHEY, CDR2 SVGAGI. The CDR3 spells CASSKLAEQFF. The CDR3 DNA follows: TGTGCCAGCAGCAAACTAGCGGAGCAGTTCTTC.

This chain links TRBV18 with TRBJ2-7, with 9 nucleotides matching TRBD1. Unmatched junction bases numbered 7, after V lost 5 bases and J lost 5 bases. CDR3 length equals 14 residues. Germline V gene data show CDR1 as KGHSH and CDR2 as LQKENI. The DNA of the CDR3 is TGTGCCAGCTCATTCCGGACAGGGGAAAACGAGCAGTACTTC. It codes for CASSFRTGENEQYF.

This chain links TRBV28 with TRBJ1-3; 7 nucleotides agree with TRBD1. Per the germline V gene, CDR1 is MDHEN and CDR2 is SYDVKM. Losses at the gene ends were 5 bases for V and 2 bases for J; bases not matched to a gene: 3. The CDR3 runs to 14 residues. The CDR3 loop reads CASSPGGTGNTIYF. CDR3 DNA sequence: TGTGCCAGCAGTCCAGGGGGAACTGGAAACACCATATATTTT. The entire variable domain, with the rest obtained from reference TRBV28 and TRBJ1-3, is as follows: DVKVTQSSRYLVKRTGEKVFLECVQDMDHENMFWYRQDPGLGLRLIYFSYDVKMKEKGDIPEGYSVSREKKERFSLILESASTNQTSMYLCASSPGGTGNTIYFGEGSWLTVV.